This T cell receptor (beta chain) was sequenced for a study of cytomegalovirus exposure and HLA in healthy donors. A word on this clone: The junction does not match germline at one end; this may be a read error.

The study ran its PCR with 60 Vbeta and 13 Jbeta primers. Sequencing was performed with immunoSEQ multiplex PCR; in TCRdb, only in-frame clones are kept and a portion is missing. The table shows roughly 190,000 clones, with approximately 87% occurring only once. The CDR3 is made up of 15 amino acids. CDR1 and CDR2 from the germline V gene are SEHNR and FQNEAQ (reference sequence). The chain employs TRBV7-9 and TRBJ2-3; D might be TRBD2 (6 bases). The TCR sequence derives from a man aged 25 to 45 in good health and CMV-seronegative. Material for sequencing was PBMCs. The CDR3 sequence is CSSSLGVGGSDTQYF. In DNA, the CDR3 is TGTTCCAGCAGCTTAGGGGTTGGGGGGTCAGATACGCAGTATTTT.